These 10 T cell receptor beta chains were all obtained from the same sample, sequenced in a study of cytomegalovirus exposure and HLA in healthy donors. Primers: 60 Vbeta forward and 13 Jbeta reverse. Profiled with immunoSEQ multiplex PCR; TCRdb holds only in-frame clones, not every one. The sample has tens of thousands of clones, roughly 80% seen once. Sequencing was done on a sample of PBMCs. The origin of the receptors is a man aged 25 to 45 in good health and CMV-seronegative.

The rearrangement uses TRBV7-2 and TRBJ2-3; a possible D gene is TRBD2 (5 bases). The V gene's germline CDR1 is SGHTA and CDR2 FQGNSA. V was pared by 5 bases and J by 2 bases, with 14 bases between. This CDR3 is built from 15 residues. The CDR3 region is CASSPYLRDTDTQYF. As DNA, the CDR3 is TGTGCCAGCAGCCCGTACTTGAGGGACACAGATACGCAGTATTTT.

The rearrangement links TRBV13 to TRBJ2-1; 10 nucleotides match TRBD2. The germline V gene has CDR1 PRHDT and CDR2 FYEKMQ (reference sequence). The CDR3 contains 15 residues. V was clipped by 1 base and J by 5 bases; unmatched bases: 2. As DNA, the CDR3 is TGTGCCAGCAGCTTAGTTGGACTAGCGGACAATGAGCAGTTCTTC. Its protein is CASSLVGLADNEQFF.

Here the CDR3 DNA reads TGTGCCAGCAGCGCCCAAGGGGGCGGCGAAAAACTGTTTTTT. Translated: CASSAQGGGEKLFF. The chain carries TRBV7-8 and TRBJ1-4; TRBD1 agrees at 7 bases. Germline values: CDR1 SGHVS, CDR2 FQNEAQ. J gave up 8 bases and V 5 bases, and 8 bases lay outside the gene matches. The CDR3 contains 14 residues.

V is TRBV5-1 and J is TRBJ1-6, with 7 bases aligning to TRBD1. The CDR3 length is 18 residues. V dropped 0 bases and J dropped 1; count of bases not matched to a gene: 7. From germline, CDR1 is SGHRS and CDR2 YFSETQ. The CDR3 DNA reads as TGCGCCAGCAGCTTGGGACAGGGTGGCGGGTCCTATAATTCACCCCTCCACTTT. Amino acids: CASSLGQGGGSYNSPLHF.

This chain joins TRBV4-2 and TRBJ2-4, with 7 bases fitting TRBD1. Germline CDR1 is LGHNA and CDR2 is YNFKEQ. The J segment lost 8 bases and the V segment lost 3 bases, leaving 10 bases of the junction unmatched. This CDR3 spans 15 amino acids. DNA for the CDR3: TGTGCCAGCAGCCAGGGCCCCGGACAGGTCGACATTCAGTACTTC. This translates into CASSQGPGQVDIQYF.

This chain links TRBV7-9 with TRBJ2-1; 15 nucleotides match TRBD2. Germline-derived CDR1 and CDR2 are SEHNR and FQNEAQ (reference sequence). With V trimmed by 4 bases and J by 3 bases, 4 bases remained unmatched. This CDR3 region has 17 residues. CDR3 nucleotide sequence: TGTGCCAGCAGCTCCCCGGGACTAGCGGGAGGCTACAATGAGCAGTTCTTC. Translated: CASSSPGLAGGYNEQFF.

The rearrangement uses TRBV19 and TRBJ2-7; 7 positions match TRBD1. Germline-derived CDR1 and CDR2 are LNHDA and SQIVND (reference sequence). CDR3 length: 13 residues. With 3 bases clipped from V and 6 bases from J, the junction kept 5 bases outside the gene matches. The CDR3 DNA is TGTGCCAGTAGTATGGGCAGGGGGAGCGAGCAGTACTTC. Translation: CASSMGRGSEQYF.

The V and J genes are TRBV18 and TRBJ1-1, with TRBD1 as a possible D gene (6 bases). Trimming took 1 base from V and 0 from J, leaving 9 bases between them. There are 15 residues in the CDR3. Per the germline V gene, CDR1 is KGHSH and CDR2 is LQKENI. The CDR3 nucleotides are TGTGCCAGCTCACCACGGACAGACTTGAACACTGAAGCTTTCTTT. It codes for CASSPRTDLNTEAFF.

The CDR3 bases are TGTGCCACGCCGGGACAGGGCTCCTACAATGAGCAGTTCTTC. Translation: CATPGQGSYNEQFF. The rearrangement joins TRBV5-8 to TRBJ2-1; 9 positions agree with TRBD1. CDR1 is SGHTS, CDR2 YDEGEE, per germline. J gave up 0 bases and V 9 bases, and 4 bases lay outside the gene matches. This CDR3 spans 14 amino acids.

Concerning this clone itself: This sample also contains other DNA sequences that code for the same CDR3. The rearrangement links TRBV18 to TRBJ1-2, with D possibly being TRBD1 (5 bases). This CDR3 region has 13 residues. Germline V gene data show CDR1 as KGHSH and CDR2 as LQKENI. With 2 bases removed from V and 4 bases from J, the gap between germline ends came to 8 bases. Here the CDR3 DNA reads TGTGCCAGCTCACCAGACAGTGCCTATGGCTACACCTTC. Translation: CASSPDSAYGYTF.